Listed here is a single T cell receptor (beta chain). Antigen unknown. Germline CDR1 reads SGHDT; CDR2 reads YYEEEE. The CDR3 covers 15 residues. Between the trimmed V and J ends, which lost 5 bases and 9 bases, there was a span of 21 bases. This sample stems from a study of vaccination and CD4 T cells after COVID-19. Overall study: Cellular stimulation was performed using overlapping spike peptides derived from SARS-CoV-2, HCoV-NL63, HCoV-OC43 and HCoV-229E. Study results and limitations: The authors identified 304 of 307 vaccine-specific clones in convalescent patients as spike mono-reactive.

Cultured CD4+ T cell DNA underwent sequencing with the Oncomine TCR Beta short-read assay. TCRdb called the PCR reads again in MiXCR, with one record for every CDR3 protein. The sample has about 17,000 distinct CDR3 sequences, over 30% seen once. Treatment specified: roughly ten-day PBMC culture with coronavirus spike peptide pools or control peptides (ViraFEST assay). This TCR derives from a human donor who had recovered from COVID-19. Sequencing was performed on CD4+ T cells from blood, cultured in vitro. This chain joins TRBV5-6 and TRBJ2-1; D is unclear. Written as DNA, the CDR3 is TGTGCCAGCAGTCCTAATAGTGCGCCCGCGCGTGAGCAGTTCTTC. Translated, it gives CASSPNSAPAREQFF. The full variable domain, in which reference TRBV5-6 and TRBJ2-1 provide the parts outside the CDR3, is DAGVTQSPTHLIKTRGQQVTLRCSPKSGHDTVSWYQQALGQGPQFIFQYYEEEERQRGNFPDRFSGHQFPNYSSELNVNALLLGDSALYLCASSPNSAPAREQFFGPGTRLTVL.